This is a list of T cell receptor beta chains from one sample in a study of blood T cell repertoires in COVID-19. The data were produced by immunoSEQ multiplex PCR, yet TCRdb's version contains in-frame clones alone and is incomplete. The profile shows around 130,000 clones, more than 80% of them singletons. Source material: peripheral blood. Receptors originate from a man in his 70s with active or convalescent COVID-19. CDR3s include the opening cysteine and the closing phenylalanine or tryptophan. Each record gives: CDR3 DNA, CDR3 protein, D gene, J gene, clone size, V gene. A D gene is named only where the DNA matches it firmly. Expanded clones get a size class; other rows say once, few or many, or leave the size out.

CDR3nt: TGTGCCAGCAGTTTTCGTGAGAGGGTAAGAAACACTGAAGCTTTCTTT; CDR3aa: CASSFRERVRNTEAFF; d_gene: .; j_gene: TRBJ1-1; abundance: .; v_gene: TRBV28
CDR3nt: TGTGCCAGCAGCCTGACACGTAGGGGCACTGAAGCTTTCTTT; CDR3aa: CASSLTRRGTEAFF; d_gene: .; j_gene: TRBJ1-1; abundance: once; v_gene: TRBV28
CDR3nt: TGTGCCAGTAGTACTTTAGCGGGAGGGTACGAGCAGTACTTC; CDR3aa: CASSTLAGGYEQYF; d_gene: TRBD2; j_gene: TRBJ2-7; abundance: .; v_gene: TRBV19
CDR3nt: TGTGCCAGTAGTTCCTTTCCGGGGTCTAGCACAGATACGCAGTATTTT; CDR3aa: CASSSFPGSSTDTQYF; d_gene: .; j_gene: TRBJ2-3; abundance: .; v_gene: TRBV19
CDR3nt: TGTGCCAGCAGCTTGGTATTAGCGGGGACAGATACGCAGTATTTT; CDR3aa: CASSLVLAGTDTQYF; d_gene: TRBD2; j_gene: TRBJ2-3; abundance: once; v_gene: TRBV5-4
CDR3nt: TGCGCCAGCAGCTTGGGGGGACAGAACTATGGCTACACCTTC; CDR3aa: CASSLGGQNYGYTF; d_gene: TRBD1; j_gene: TRBJ1-2; abundance: once; v_gene: TRBV5-1
CDR3nt: TGTGCCAGCAGTTACTCGATACAGGGGAATTCACCCCTCCACTTT; CDR3aa: CASSYSIQGNSPLHF; d_gene: TRBD1; j_gene: TRBJ1-6; abundance: .; v_gene: TRBV6-5
CDR3nt: TGTGCCACCAGTGATTACAGTGTCGGGGGAAAACTGTTTTTT; CDR3aa: CATSDYSVGGKLFF; d_gene: .; j_gene: TRBJ1-4; abundance: .; v_gene: TRBV24-1
CDR3nt: TGCGCCAGCACCCCCGGGGGGCTGGACTACAATGAGCAGTTCTTC; CDR3aa: CASTPGGLDYNEQFF; d_gene: .; j_gene: TRBJ2-1; abundance: .; v_gene: TRBV5-1
CDR3nt: TGTGCCAGCAGCTTAGGGGCAGCGGTTCTCACAGATACGCAGTATTTT; CDR3aa: CASSLGAAVLTDTQYF; d_gene: .; j_gene: TRBJ2-3; abundance: .; v_gene: TRBV11-2
CDR3nt: TGTGCCAGCAGTTACGGGGACTCCTACGAGCAGTACTTC; CDR3aa: CASSYGDSYEQYF; d_gene: .; j_gene: TRBJ2-7; abundance: once; v_gene: TRBV27
CDR3nt: TGTGCCAGCAGCGCGACAGGGAGCTCCTACGAGCAGTACTTC; CDR3aa: CASSATGSSYEQYF; d_gene: TRBD1; j_gene: TRBJ2-7; abundance: .; v_gene: TRBV6-4
CDR3nt: TGCAGCGTTGACGCTGAAGCTTTCTTT; CDR3aa: CSVDAEAFF; d_gene: .; j_gene: TRBJ1-1; abundance: .; v_gene: TRBV29-1
CDR3nt: TGTGCCAGCAGCTTAGGACCACCGGGACAGAGCTACGAGCAGTACTTC; CDR3aa: CASSLGPPGQSYEQYF; d_gene: TRBD1; j_gene: TRBJ2-7; abundance: .; v_gene: TRBV7-6
CDR3nt: TGTGCCACCAGCAAGGTAAATAGCGGGAGTACCCACAATGAGCAGTTCTTC; CDR3aa: CATSKVNSGSTHNEQFF; d_gene: TRBD2; j_gene: TRBJ2-1; abundance: .; v_gene: TRBV15
CDR3nt: TGTGCCAGCAGCTTTCGTGGGCAGCAAGAGACCCAGTACTTC; CDR3aa: CASSFRGQQETQYF; d_gene: .; j_gene: TRBJ2-5; abundance: .; v_gene: TRBV5-4
CDR3nt: TGTGCCAGCAGCGTCAGAAGATTCGGGAGGGCCGTTGAGCAGTACTTC; CDR3aa: CASSVRRFGRAVEQYF; d_gene: TRBD2; j_gene: TRBJ2-7; abundance: .; v_gene: TRBV7-9
CDR3nt: TGCGCCAGCAGCTCCAGGGGGCTCACCGGGGAGCTGTTTTTT; CDR3aa: CASSSRGLTGELFF; d_gene: TRBD1; j_gene: TRBJ2-2; abundance: .; v_gene: TRBV5-1
CDR3nt: TGCGCCAGCAGCCAAGAGGGGGGAACGAGGGAAAAACTGTTTTTT; CDR3aa: CASSQEGGTREKLFF; d_gene: .; j_gene: TRBJ1-4; abundance: .; v_gene: TRBV4-1
CDR3nt: TGCGCCAGCAGATCCTTGGACGGAGGGATAAGCGATAATTCACCCCTCCACTTT; CDR3aa: CASRSLDGGISDNSPLHF; d_gene: .; j_gene: TRBJ1-6; abundance: .; v_gene: TRBV5-1
CDR3nt: TGCGCCAGCAGCCAAGGTCTTAATCAGCCCCAGCATTTT; CDR3aa: CASSQGLNQPQHF; d_gene: .; j_gene: TRBJ1-5; abundance: .; v_gene: TRBV4-1
CDR3nt: TGTGCCAGCAGTTTCCTCGGACAGGGAAATCAGCCCCAGCATTTT; CDR3aa: CASSFLGQGNQPQHF; d_gene: TRBD1; j_gene: TRBJ1-5; abundance: .; v_gene: TRBV28
CDR3nt: TGTGCCAGCAGTTTGGGCCTAACTAATGAAAAACTGTTTTTT; CDR3aa: CASSLGLTNEKLFF; d_gene: .; j_gene: TRBJ1-4; abundance: .; v_gene: TRBV28
CDR3nt: TGTGCCAGTTTCAAGGGGTTTCGGAACACTGAAGCTTTCTTT; CDR3aa: CASFKGFRNTEAFF; d_gene: .; j_gene: TRBJ1-1; abundance: few; v_gene: TRBV19
CDR3nt: TGCGCCAGCAGCCAAGGACAGGGGGCGGGATATGGCTACACCTTC; CDR3aa: CASSQGQGAGYGYTF; d_gene: TRBD1; j_gene: TRBJ1-2; abundance: .; v_gene: TRBV4-1
CDR3nt: TGTGCCAGCAGTCCTTTCCCCGGGACAGGGTTTTACACTGAAGCTTTCTTT; CDR3aa: CASSPFPGTGFYTEAFF; d_gene: TRBD1; j_gene: TRBJ1-1; abundance: .; v_gene: TRBV27
CDR3nt: TGTGCCAGCAGTGCCGGGACAGGGCCCTATGTTGGCTACACCTTC; CDR3aa: CASSAGTGPYVGYTF; d_gene: TRBD1; j_gene: TRBJ1-2; abundance: .; v_gene: TRBV2
CDR3nt: TGTGCCAGCAGCGTAGACCCAGGAGGGGACGGGGAGCTGTTTTTT; CDR3aa: CASSVDPGGDGELFF; d_gene: .; j_gene: TRBJ2-2; abundance: .; v_gene: TRBV9
CDR3nt: TGTGCCAGCTCACCACCGACAGGGGATGAAGCTTTCTTT; CDR3aa: CASSPPTGDEAFF; d_gene: TRBD1; j_gene: TRBJ1-1; abundance: .; v_gene: TRBV18
CDR3nt: TGTGCCAGCAGCACTACCGGGACAGGGAGGCGTCAGCCCCAGCATTTT; CDR3aa: CASSTTGTGRRQPQHF; d_gene: .; j_gene: TRBJ1-5; abundance: .; v_gene: TRBV21-1
CDR3nt: TGTGCCAGCAGTGAGGGGGGACAGGGGCTAAATAAGGATGGCTACACCTTC; CDR3aa: CASSEGGQGLNKDGYTF; d_gene: TRBD1; j_gene: TRBJ1-2; abundance: .; v_gene: TRBV28
CDR3nt: TGTGCCAGCGGGGGGGAGCAGGGTCAGCCCCAGCATTTT; CDR3aa: CASGGEQGQPQHF; d_gene: .; j_gene: TRBJ1-5; abundance: .; v_gene: TRBV6-5
CDR3nt: TGTGCCAGCAACCCTCAACAGGGTTCCTACGAGCAGTACTTC; CDR3aa: CASNPQQGSYEQYF; d_gene: .; j_gene: TRBJ2-7; abundance: .; v_gene: TRBV2
CDR3nt: TGTGCCTGGAGTTCCGGGACACGGGGACTAGGGCTCCACTTT; CDR3aa: CAWSSGTRGLGLHF; d_gene: .; j_gene: TRBJ1-6; abundance: .; v_gene: TRBV30
CDR3nt: TGTGCCAGCTCACCCCCTCTGAGCTCCTACAATGAGCAGTTCTTC; CDR3aa: CASSPPLSSYNEQFF; d_gene: .; j_gene: TRBJ2-1; abundance: .; v_gene: TRBV18